The rows below give T cell receptor beta chains drawn from one sample of a study of CD8+ T cells in alopecia areata. Using immunoSEQ multiplex PCR, the repertoire was profiled, and TCRdb retains in-frame clones only, with some absent. Of approximately 45,000 clones in the sample, about three fifths were seen once. Sequencing used CD8+ T cells sorted from blood, obtained at week 4, from a patient treated with tofacitinib. The receptor set was obtained from a human donor with alopecia areata. The CDR3 runs from the conserved cysteine through the conserved F or W. The order of the fields is V gene, clone size, J gene, D gene, CDR3 protein, CDR3 DNA. The D gene is left open where the match is weak. Clone size, where shown, is once, few, many, or a class for clones that have expanded.

TRBV30	once	TRBJ2-2	.	CAWSLGVQNTGELFF	TGTGCCTGGAGTCTGGGGGTACAGAACACCGGGGAGCTGTTTTTT
TRBV6-5	.	TRBJ2-1	.	CASSYNTRDEQFF	TGTGCCAGCAGTTACAACACTAGGGATGAGCAGTTCTTC
TRBV13	few	TRBJ2-1	.	CASSLGGYNEQFF	TGTGCCAGCAGCTTAGGGGGGTACAATGAGCAGTTCTTC
TRBV12-5	.	TRBJ2-2	TRBD2	CADTGGSSPGELFF	TGTGCCGACACGGGGGGATCGTCCCCCGGGGAGCTGTTTTTT
TRBV29-1	.	TRBJ2-1	.	CSGLLDWDEQFF	TGCAGCGGCCTGTTGGATTGGGATGAGCAGTTCTTC
TRBV29-1	.	TRBJ1-1	.	CSVYGNTEAFF	TGCAGCGTCTACGGAAACACTGAAGCTTTCTTT
TRBV9	.	TRBJ2-7	.	CASSVGAGTYEQYF	TGTGCCAGCAGCGTAGGGGCAGGTACCTACGAGCAGTACTTC
TRBV6-5	.	TRBJ2-1	TRBD1	CASSYSWTGSNEQFF	TGTGCCAGCAGTTACTCGTGGACAGGGAGCAATGAGCAGTTCTTC
TRBV30	.	TRBJ1-1	.	CAWSVGGGTEAFF	TGTGCCTGGAGTGTAGGGGGTGGTACTGAAGCTTTCTTT
TRBV27	.	TRBJ1-2	.	CASSQVGLYGYTF	TGTGCCAGCAGCCAAGTGGGACTCTATGGCTACACCTTC